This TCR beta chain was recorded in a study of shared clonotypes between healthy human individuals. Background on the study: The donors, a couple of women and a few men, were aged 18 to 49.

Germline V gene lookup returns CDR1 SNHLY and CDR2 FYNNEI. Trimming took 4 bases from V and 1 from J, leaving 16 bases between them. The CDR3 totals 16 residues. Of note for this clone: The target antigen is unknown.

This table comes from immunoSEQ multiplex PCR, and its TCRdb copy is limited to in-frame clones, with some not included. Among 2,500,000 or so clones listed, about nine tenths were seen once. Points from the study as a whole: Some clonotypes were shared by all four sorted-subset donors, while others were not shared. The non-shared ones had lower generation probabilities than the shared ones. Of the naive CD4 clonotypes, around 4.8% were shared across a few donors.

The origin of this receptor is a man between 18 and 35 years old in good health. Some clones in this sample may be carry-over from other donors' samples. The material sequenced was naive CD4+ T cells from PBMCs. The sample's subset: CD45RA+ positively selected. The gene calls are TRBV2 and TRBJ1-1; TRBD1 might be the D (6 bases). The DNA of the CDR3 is TGTGCCAGCAGTGCTGGCAGGGGTTTAGGGAACACTGAAGCTTTCTTT. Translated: CASSAGRGLGNTEAFF. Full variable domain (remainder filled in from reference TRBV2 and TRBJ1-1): EPEVTQTPSHQVTQMGQEVILRCVPISNHLYFYWYRQILGQKVEFLVSFYNNEISEKSEIFDDQFSVERPDGSNFTLKIRSTKLEDSAMYFCASSAGRGLGNTEAFFGQGTRLTVV.